The 13 T cell receptor beta chains listed next were all sequenced from one sample in a study of radiotherapy plus CTLA-4 blockade in lung cancer. Some clones are missing from TCRdb's copy, which holds only in-frame ones; the method was immunoSEQ multiplex PCR. This sample has fewer than 100,000 clones, with 70% to 85% found just once. Sequencing used peripheral blood, obtained from a patient treated with radiotherapy plus ipilimumab. The receptors originated from a human donor with non-small cell lung cancer who had stable disease on radiotherapy plus ipilimumab.

The rearrangement uses TRBV9 and TRBJ2-1; TRBD1 might be the D (6 bases). The CDR3 consists of 17 residues. CDR1 and CDR2 (germline): SGDLS, YYNGEE. With 4 bases removed from V and 0 bases from J, the gap between germline ends came to 17 bases. The CDR3 nucleotides read TGTGCCAGCAGCCCCCGAGGCAGAGGGGGCTCCTACAATGAGCAGTTCTTC. Its translation: CASSPRGRGGSYNEQFF.

The chain recombines TRBV2 with TRBJ1-2; 7 bases match TRBD1. Looked up from germline, CDR1 is SNHLY and CDR2 is FYNNEI. The CDR3 is 15 amino acids. V lost 6 bases, J lost 4 bases, and 11 bases stayed unmatched. CDR3 coding DNA: TGTGCCAGCAGGGCTAAGGGGGCGACGACCTATGGCTACACCTTC. The encoded protein is CASRAKGATTYGYTF.

J is TRBJ2-7 and V is TRBV7-6; 7 bases align to TRBD1. Germline lookup yields CDR1 SGHVS and CDR2 FNYEAQ. CDR3 length: 18 residues. The V gene end was trimmed by 1 base and the J gene end by 0 bases; junction bases not matched to a gene: 12. The CDR3 nucleotides are TGTGCCAGCAGCTTAGGGGCAAGCCCCAGGGGGTACTCCTACGAGCAGTACTTC. Translation gives CASSLGASPRGYSYEQYF.

The chain carries TRBV19 and TRBJ1-5, with D perhaps TRBD1 (5 bases). The CDR3 length is 13 residues. V was pared by 5 bases and J by 5 bases, with 10 bases between. Germline loops: CDR1 LNHDA, CDR2 SQIVND (reference sequence). CDR3 sequence reads: CASSETEDQPQHF. In nucleotides, the CDR3 is TGTGCCAGTAGTGAGACAGAGGATCAGCCCCAGCATTTT.

The CDR3: CASSLASGAYYEQYF. In nucleotides, the CDR3 is TGTGCCAGCAGCTTAGCTAGCGGGGCCTACTACGAGCAGTACTTC. The rearrangement links TRBV7-8 to TRBJ2-5; TRBD2 agrees at 8 bases. The DNA end is a closer match to TRBJ2-7, so the J assignment may be wrong. Germline-derived CDR1 and CDR2 are SGHVS and FQNEAQ. The CDR3 spans 15 residues.

The table lists this clone with a few counts. This rearrangement joins TRBV5-8 to TRBJ2-5; D may be TRBD1 or TRBD2 (6 bases each). V was trimmed by 3 bases and J by 1 base, leaving 13 bases between them. Germline CDR1 is SGHTS and CDR2 is YDEGEE. This CDR3 spans 15 amino acids. CDR3 nucleotide sequence: TGTGCCAGCAGCTGGGGGGCCCGGGGCCAAGAGACCCAGTACTTC. Protein sequence: CASSWGARGQETQYF.

The chain uses TRBV4-2 and TRBJ2-3; D perhaps matches TRBD2 (6 bases). Trimming left V 0 bases short and J 5 bases short, with 15 bases between. Germline V lookup: CDR1 LGHNA, CDR2 YNFKEQ. This CDR3 spans 16 amino acids. The CDR3 is CASSQEVGLGGDTQYF. The CDR3 DNA sequence: TGTGCCAGCAGCCAAGAGGTTGGGCTGGGGGGAGATACGCAGTATTTT.

The chain is built from TRBV7-9 and TRBJ2-5; tentatively, D is TRBD2 (6 bases). The DNA matches TRBJ2-7 better at its end, which makes the J call doubtful. The CDR3 has 16 amino acids. The germline CDR1 and CDR2 sequences are SEHNR and FQNEAQ (reference sequence). The CDR3 sequence: CASSLGGSPEGNEQYF. DNA for the CDR3: TGTGCCAGCAGTCTTGGAGGCTCACCGGAGGGGAACGAGCAGTACTTC.

This clone appeared once. V usage is TRBV7-6 and J usage is TRBJ2-1; 11 bases map to TRBD2. The CDR3 loop spans 17 amino acids. Trimming at V came to 2 bases and at J to 5 bases, leaving 8 bases not matched to a gene. From germline, CDR1 is SGHVS and CDR2 FNYEAQ. CDR3 DNA: TGTGCCAGCAGCTTAACCCCTACGACTAGCGGGAACAATGAGCAGTTCTTC. Amino acids: CASSLTPTTSGNNEQFF.

The chain is built from TRBV9 and TRBJ1-3; D unclear. Trimming left V 4 bases short and J 0 bases short, with 17 bases between. This CDR3 comprises 17 residues. CDR1 SGDLS and CDR2 YYNGEE come from the germline V gene. CDR3 amino acids: CASSRSGRHFSGNTIYF. The CDR3 DNA is TGTGCCAGCAGCCGGTCAGGACGCCACTTCTCTGGAAACACCATATATTTT.

The V gene is TRBV19, the J gene TRBJ2-1; TRBD2 is a possible D gene (6 bases). The V end lost 2 bases, the J end lost 6 bases, and 11 bases lay between the germline ends. Germline V gives CDR1 LNHDA, CDR2 SQIVND (reference sequence). The CDR3 length is 14 residues. The CDR3 protein is CASSIPAGFNEQFF. CDR3 DNA sequence: TGTGCCAGTAGTATACCAGCGGGCTTCAATGAGCAGTTCTTC.

The V and J genes are TRBV28 and TRBJ1-1; no clear D gene. Germline V lookup: CDR1 MDHEN, CDR2 SYDVKM. The V end was cut by 6 bases, the J end by 0 bases, with 14 bases between. CDR3 length equals 15 residues. As DNA, the CDR3 is TGTGCCAGCAGGCGCGAGTTTTCTATGAACACTGAAGCTTTCTTT. Protein product: CASRREFSMNTEAFF.

The gene calls are TRBV18 and TRBJ2-5, with 8 bases identical to TRBD1. The CDR3 totals 13 residues. V lost 5 bases and J lost 5; bases outside the gene matches: 4. From germline, CDR1 is KGHSH and CDR2 LQKENI. This CDR3 is CASSSRGPETQYF. The CDR3 region has the DNA TGTGCCAGCTCATCCAGGGGGCCTGAGACCCAGTACTTC.